The sequence of this TCR beta chain was determined in a study of cytomegalovirus exposure and HLA in healthy donors. Study-wide context: The use of the same platform for the 120 validation repertoires and the approximately 670 first-cohort repertoires was reported by a later analysis.

Assay used: immunoSEQ multiplex PCR; TCRdb lists only in-frame clones, some missing. The table includes 150,000 to 200,000 clones, 86% detected once. This clonotype originated in a woman in her twenties or thirties in good health and CMV-seronegative. Material: PBMCs.

CDR3 protein: CASSLTWTAETQYF. CDR3 nucleotides: TGTGCCAGCAGCCTGACATGGACCGCCGAGACCCAGTACTTC. This chain uses TRBV7-2 with TRBJ2-5; D ambiguous. Germline CDR1 SGHTA, CDR2 FQGNSA. The CDR3 consists of 14 residues. The V end was cut by 5 bases, the J end by 5 bases, with 15 bases between.